These 14 T cell receptor beta chains share one sample of origin, sequenced in a study of T cell responses to AZD1222 COVID-19 vaccine. Profiling relied on immunoSEQ multiplex PCR, and the TCRdb table lists in-frame clones only, not all of them. Among some 140,000 clones listed, more than 85% were seen once. Sample: peripheral blood, taken on day 0 of AZD1222 vaccination. These receptors all come from an adult in good health.

This chain joins TRBV9 and TRBJ2-5; no definite D call. Germline loops: CDR1 SGDLS, CDR2 YYNGEE. The CDR3 spans 14 residues. V gave up 4 bases and J gave up 4 bases, with 14 bases separating them. The CDR3 spells CASSTGLIGETQYF. CDR3 nucleotides: TGTGCCAGCAGCACTGGTCTCATCGGAGAGACCCAGTACTTC.

The V and J genes are TRBV3-1 (or the pseudogene TRBV3-2) and TRBJ2-5; 9 bases map to TRBD2. Trimming removed 1 base from V and 4 bases from J; junction bases left unmatched: 4. Per the germline V gene, CDR1 is LGHDT and CDR2 is YNNKEL (reference sequence). The CDR3 covers 15 residues. The CDR3: CASSQGETSGETQYF. CDR3 nucleotide sequence: TGTGCCAGCAGCCAAGGTGAGACTAGCGGAGAGACCCAGTACTTC.

The chain recombines TRBV6-2 or TRBV6-3 with TRBJ2-7, with D perhaps TRBD1 (6 bases). This CDR3 contains 13 residues. V was pared by 2 bases and J by 3 bases, with 8 bases between. The V gene's germline CDR1 is MNHEY and CDR2 SVGEGT. CDR3: CASSYLTGYEQYF. The CDR3 DNA follows: TGTGCCAGCAGTTACCTGACAGGCTACGAGCAGTACTTC.

This clone was observed a single time. The V gene is TRBV4-2, the J gene TRBJ2-3; 7 positions agree with TRBD2. The CDR3 is made up of 22 amino acids. Trimming took 4 bases from V and 0 from J; bases not matched to a gene: 25. Germline V gene data show CDR1 as LGHNA and CDR2 as YNFKEQ. In DNA form, the CDR3 reads TGTGCCAGCAGCCCTCGGGCCATAACTCTAGCGGCTCAACTGTCTAGCACAGATACGCAGTATTTT. It codes for CASSPRAITLAAQLSSTDTQYF.

V gene TRBV6-5 combines with J gene TRBJ1-5; D perhaps matches TRBD1 (5 bases). Between the trimmed V and J ends, which lost 7 bases and 0 bases, there was a span of 7 bases. This CDR3 has 13 residues. From germline, CDR1 is MNHEY and CDR2 SVGAGI. CDR3: CASKTGSNQPQHF. DNA of the CDR3: TGTGCCAGCAAAACAGGTAGCAATCAGCCCCAGCATTTT.

The chain uses TRBV5-5 and TRBJ1-1; D is unresolved. CDR3 length: 16 residues. V was shortened by 2 bases and J by 0 bases, with 14 bases between the two germline ends. Germline CDR1 reads SGHKS; CDR2 reads YYEKEE (reference sequence). CDR3 residues: CASSFLGSSVNTEAFF. In DNA form, the CDR3 reads TGTGCCAGCAGCTTCCTCGGGTCGTCGGTGAACACTGAAGCTTTCTTT.

The V and J genes are TRBV7-7 and TRBJ2-2, with D possibly being TRBD1 (7 bases). This CDR3 contains 15 residues. Per the germline V gene, CDR1 is SSHAT and CDR2 is FNYEAQ (reference sequence). The V end lost 3 bases, the J end lost 3 bases, and 11 bases lay between the germline ends. The CDR3 loop reads CASSLEGAHTGELFF. CDR3 nucleotide sequence: TGTGCCAGCAGCTTGGAGGGGGCGCACACCGGGGAGCTGTTTTTT.

The chain has TRBV20-1 and TRBJ2-5; D call uncertain. The germline V and J ends were trimmed by 3 bases and 0 bases, with 14 bases remaining between them. This CDR3 contains 15 residues. CDR1 is DFQATT and CDR2 is SNEGSKA in the germline V gene (reference sequence). The DNA for the CDR3 is TGCAGTGCTAGTATTTTCCTTGCGGACCAAGAGACCCAGTACTTC. It is translated as CSASIFLADQETQYF.

J is TRBJ2-1 and V is TRBV4-1; 14 bases map to TRBD2. J gave up 8 bases and V 3 bases, and 18 bases lay outside the gene matches. Germline CDR1 MGHRA, CDR2 YSYEKL. This CDR3 is built from 20 residues. The CDR3: CASSQKGRLAGGRSIDEQFF. In DNA, the CDR3 is TGCGCCAGCAGCCAGAAAGGGCGACTAGCGGGGGGGAGGTCTATTGATGAGCAGTTCTTC.

This clone is a singleton in its sample. The chain is built from TRBV15 and TRBJ1-3; TRBD1 agrees at 9 bases. V gave up 3 bases and J gave up 0 bases; unmatched junction bases: 3. CDR3 length: 16 amino acids. Per germline, CDR1 LNHNV and CDR2 YYDKDF (reference sequence). CDR3 protein: CATSRGDRDSGNTIYF. The CDR3 DNA reads as TGTGCCACCAGCAGGGGGGACAGGGACTCTGGAAACACCATATATTTT.

The V call is TRBV20-1, the J call TRBJ1-5; D is ambiguous. Germline values: CDR1 DFQATT, CDR2 SNEGSKA (reference sequence). The CDR3 spans 13 residues. V shed 3 bases and J shed 6 bases, with 12 bases lying between them. CDR3 nucleotides: TGCAGTGCTAGTATCTCCCGGGCTCAGCCCCAGCATTTT. It specifies CSASISRAQPQHF.

V gene TRBV7-8 combines with J gene TRBJ1-5, with D possibly matching TRBD1 (6 bases). CDR3 length equals 16 residues. The germline V gene encodes CDR1 SGHVS and CDR2 FQNEAQ. V was cut by 0 bases and J by 4 bases, with 13 bases left in between. The CDR3 sequence: CASSLASRGWNQPQHF. CDR3 bases: TGTGCCAGCAGCTTAGCGAGTAGGGGGTGGAATCAGCCCCAGCATTTT.

V and J are TRBV12-5 and TRBJ2-2; D might be TRBD1 (6 bases). CDR3 size: 13 residues. V shed 6 bases and J shed 7 bases, with 12 bases lying between them. CDR1 LGHNT and CDR2 FRNRAP come from the germline V gene. The CDR3 loop reads CASGYTGYGELFF. The CDR3 coding sequence is TGTGCTAGTGGATATACAGGGTACGGGGAGCTGTTTTTT.

The V call is TRBV23-1, the J call TRBJ1-5, with TRBD1 matching 7 bases. TRBV23-1 is an ORF; its function is uncertain. After removal of 9 bases from V and 0 bases from J, the junction contained 8 bases not matched to a gene. The CDR3 runs 15 residues. As DNA, the CDR3 is TGCGCCAGTTCTAATTACAGGGGTAGCAATCAGCCCCAGCATTTT. It codes for CASSNYRGSNQPQHF.